The 12 T cell receptor beta chains below come from one sample, sequenced in a study of control samples from healthy donors and cancer patients. Clones were read by immunoSEQ multiplex PCR, and TCRdb kept only the in-frame ones, dropping some. Of around 230,000 clones in the sample, roughly 94% were seen once. The source material was blood. These receptors were collected from a man aged 50-59 years in good health.

V usage is TRBV20-1 and J usage is TRBJ1-1, with 8 nucleotides matching TRBD1. Germline V gene sequence: CDR1 DFQATT, CDR2 SNEGSKA (reference sequence). The CDR3 length is 15 residues. The V and J ends lost 3 bases and 4 bases, in that order; junction bases with no gene match: 10. The CDR3 loop reads CSASSQGAVATEAFF. In nucleotides, the CDR3 is TGCAGTGCTAGTAGCCAGGGGGCGGTAGCCACTGAAGCTTTCTTT.

The chain links TRBV7-2 to TRBJ1-3; D is possibly TRBD1 (5 bases). The CDR3 runs 15 residues. V was clipped by 1 base and J by 0 bases, with 7 bases between them. Germline V gene data show CDR1 as SGHTA and CDR2 as FQGNSA. CDR3 residues: CASSLGGGSGNTIYF. The CDR3, as DNA: TGTGCCAGCAGCTTAGGGGGCGGCTCTGGAAACACCATATATTTT.

The V and J genes are TRBV5-1 and TRBJ1-2, with TRBD1 matching over 8 bases. The V and J ends lost 4 bases and 7 bases, in that order; junction bases with no gene match: 12. This CDR3 spans 15 amino acids. Germline V gene sequence: CDR1 SGHRS, CDR2 YFSETQ. The DNA of the CDR3 is TGCGCCAGCAGCCCCCCCTTGGACAGGGTGGGTGGCTACACCTTC. It yields the protein CASSPPLDRVGGYTF.

The rearrangement uses TRBV5-6 and TRBJ1-6; D remains unclear. The V end was cut by 6 bases, the J end by 7 bases, with 17 bases between. The germline V gene has CDR1 SGHDT and CDR2 YYEEEE. The CDR3 is made up of 15 amino acids. CDR3 residues: CASNSRVPWNSPLHF. DNA of the CDR3: TGTGCCAGCAATTCACGGGTTCCTTGGAATTCACCCCTCCACTTT.

The chain joins TRBV7-9 to TRBJ1-5; no firm D call. V shed 1 base and J shed 9 bases, with 10 bases lying between them. CDR3 length: 13 residues. CDR1 is SEHNR and CDR2 is FQNEAQ in the germline V gene (reference sequence). The CDR3 coding sequence is TGTGCCAGCAGCTTAGATAGCGGCGCGCCCCAGCATTTT. Its protein is CASSLDSGAPQHF.

This clone was observed once. V usage is TRBV3-1 (or the pseudogene TRBV3-2) and J usage is TRBJ1-2; D uncertain. The CDR3 has 14 residues. Germline V gives CDR1 LGHDT, CDR2 YNNKEL (reference sequence). Trimming stripped 1 base from V and 7 bases from J, with 13 bases between. This CDR3 is CASSQVQAPAGYTF. The CDR3 DNA reads as TGTGCCAGCAGCCAAGTCCAGGCACCCGCTGGCTACACCTTC.

The chain has TRBV5-1 and TRBJ2-2; D ambiguous. This CDR3 spans 15 amino acids. Germline CDR1 SGHRS, CDR2 YFSETQ. Deletions cut 2 bases from V and 8 bases from J, with 16 bases between. The CDR3 sequence is CASSLMPTREGELFF. The CDR3 region has the DNA TGCGCCAGCAGCTTAATGCCTACAAGAGAAGGGGAGCTGTTTTTT.

CDR3 coding DNA: TGTGCCAGCAGAGACGGGCTTAGCAATCAGCCCCAGCATTTT. It specifies CASRDGLSNQPQHF. The genes are TRBV2 and TRBJ1-5; the D is unclear. The V and J ends lost 6 bases and 0 bases respectively, with 9 bases between them. The CDR3 loop spans 14 amino acids. Per the germline V gene, CDR1 is SNHLY and CDR2 is FYNNEI.

In this sample, this clone turned up once. The genes are TRBV5-5 and TRBJ2-1; TRBD1 agrees at 10 bases. Germline-derived CDR1 and CDR2 are SGHKS and YYEKEE (reference sequence). Trimming at V came to 6 bases and at J to 6 bases, leaving 9 bases not matched to a gene. The CDR3 has 15 residues. CDR3 sequence (DNA): TGTGCCAGCACCCCAGACGGGACAGGGGCCAATGAGCAGTTCTTC. Encoded protein: CASTPDGTGANEQFF.

V usage is TRBV13 and J usage is TRBJ1-3; D gene unclear. This CDR3 has 14 residues. Trimming cost V 5 bases and J 1 base, with 9 bases left between them. Germline CDR1 and CDR2: PRHDT and FYEKMQ (reference sequence). The CDR3 spells CASSPSRSGNTIYF. In DNA, the CDR3 is TGTGCCAGCAGCCCAAGTAGATCTGGAAACACCATATATTTT.

The chain is built from TRBV28 and TRBJ1-2, with D possibly matching TRBD1 (6 bases). V was cut by 6 bases and J by 8 bases, with 13 bases left in between. Germline V lookup: CDR1 MDHEN, CDR2 SYDVKM. CDR3 length: 12 residues. CDR3: CASSPNRAGYTF. CDR3 coding DNA: TGTGCCAGCAGCCCAAACAGGGCCGGCTACACCTTC.

This sequence joins TRBV28 and TRBJ1-4; a weak D match, TRBD1 (6 bases). V was pared by 3 bases and J by 0 bases, with 20 bases between. The V gene's germline CDR1 is MDHEN and CDR2 SYDVKM. CDR3 length equals 19 residues. The CDR3 DNA follows: TGTGCCAGCAGTTTCTTTTGGGGGCGCACCGATGCAACTAATGAAAAACTGTTTTTT. Its protein is CASSFFWGRTDATNEKLFF.